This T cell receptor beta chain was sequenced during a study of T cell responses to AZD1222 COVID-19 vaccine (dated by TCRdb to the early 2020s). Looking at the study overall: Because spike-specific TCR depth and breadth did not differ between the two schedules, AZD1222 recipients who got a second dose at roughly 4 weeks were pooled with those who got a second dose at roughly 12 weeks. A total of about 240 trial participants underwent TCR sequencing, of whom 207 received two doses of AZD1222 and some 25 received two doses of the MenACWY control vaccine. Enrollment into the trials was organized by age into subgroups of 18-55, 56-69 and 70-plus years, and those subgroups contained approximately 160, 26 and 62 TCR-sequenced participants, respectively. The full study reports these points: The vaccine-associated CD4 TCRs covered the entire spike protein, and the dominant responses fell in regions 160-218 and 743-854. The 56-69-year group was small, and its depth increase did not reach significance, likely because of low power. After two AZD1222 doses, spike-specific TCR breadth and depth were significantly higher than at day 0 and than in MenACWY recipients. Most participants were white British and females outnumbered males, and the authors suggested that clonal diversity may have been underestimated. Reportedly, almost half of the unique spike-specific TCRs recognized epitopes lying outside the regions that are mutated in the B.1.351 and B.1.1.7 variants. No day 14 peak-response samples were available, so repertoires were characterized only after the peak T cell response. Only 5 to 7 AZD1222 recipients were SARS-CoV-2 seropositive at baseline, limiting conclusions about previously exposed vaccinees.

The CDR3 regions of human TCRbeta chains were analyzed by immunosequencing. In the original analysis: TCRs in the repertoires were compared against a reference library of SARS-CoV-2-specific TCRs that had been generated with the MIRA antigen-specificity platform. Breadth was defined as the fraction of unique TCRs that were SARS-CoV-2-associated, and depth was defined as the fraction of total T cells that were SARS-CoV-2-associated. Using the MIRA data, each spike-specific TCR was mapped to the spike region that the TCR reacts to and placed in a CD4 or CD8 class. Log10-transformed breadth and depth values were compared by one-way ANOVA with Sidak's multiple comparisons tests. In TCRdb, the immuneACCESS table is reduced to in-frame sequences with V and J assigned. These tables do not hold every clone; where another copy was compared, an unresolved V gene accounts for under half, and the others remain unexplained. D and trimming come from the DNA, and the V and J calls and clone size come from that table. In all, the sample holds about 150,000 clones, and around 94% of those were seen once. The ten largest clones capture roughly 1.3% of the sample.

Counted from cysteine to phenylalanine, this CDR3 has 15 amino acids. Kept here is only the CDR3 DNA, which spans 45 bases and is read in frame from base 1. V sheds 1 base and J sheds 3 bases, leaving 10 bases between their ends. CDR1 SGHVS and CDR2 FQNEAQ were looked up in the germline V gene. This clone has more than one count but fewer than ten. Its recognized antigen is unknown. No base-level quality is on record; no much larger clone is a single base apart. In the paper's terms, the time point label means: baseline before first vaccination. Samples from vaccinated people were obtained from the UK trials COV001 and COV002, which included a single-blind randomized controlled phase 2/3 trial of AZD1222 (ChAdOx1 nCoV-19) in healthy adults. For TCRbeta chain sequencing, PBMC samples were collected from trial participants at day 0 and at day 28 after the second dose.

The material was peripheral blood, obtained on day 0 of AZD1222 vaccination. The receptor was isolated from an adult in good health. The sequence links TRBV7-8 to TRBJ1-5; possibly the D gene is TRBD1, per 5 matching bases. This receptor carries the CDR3 CASSLGRQINQPQHF. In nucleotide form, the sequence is TGTGCCAGCAGCTTAGGGCGACAGATCAATCAGCCCCAGCATTTT.